Each of the 6 T cell receptor beta chains below was sequenced from the same sample in a study of technical replicates of blood from four donors (dated by TCRdb to about 2017). Libraries were made using the immunoSEQ multiplex PCR assay. TCRdb's version of the immuneACCESS table is confined to in-frame rearrangements and falls short of the full clone set. An unresolved V gene accounts for under half of the shortfall where checked; the remainder is of unknown origin. The sample table shows 74,000 or so clones, and approximately 96% are seen once. The ten largest clones represent roughly 0.35% of the sample. The specimen sequenced was T cells isolated from PBMCs. Receptors originate from a human donor in good health.

V and J are TRBV5-4 and TRBJ2-1; 12 bases match TRBD1. V lost 2 bases, J lost 10 bases, and 7 bases stayed unmatched. This CDR3 contains 15 residues. Germline V gene sequence: CDR1 SGHNT, CDR2 YYREEE (reference sequence). Written as DNA, the CDR3 is TGTGCCAGCAGCTTTCCGGGACAGGGGGCGGGGGAGCAGTTCTTC. Protein: CASSFPGQGAGEQFF.

This chain links TRBV18 with TRBJ2-1; TRBD2 aligns across 8 bases. CDR1 is KGHSH, CDR2 LQKENI, per germline. The trim removed 7 bases at V and 7 bases at J, leaving 6 bases unmatched. The CDR3 sequence is 13 residues long. The CDR3 nucleotides are TGTGCCAGCTGTGCTAGCGGGCAGAATGAGCAGTTCTTC. Amino acid sequence: CASCASGQNEQFF.

Written as DNA, the CDR3 is TGTGCCAGCAGCTTGGAGGACAGGGTATTTGGCTACACCTTC. Amino acid sequence: CASSLEDRVFGYTF. This chain uses TRBV5-5 with TRBJ1-2; the match to TRBD1 covers 8 bases. The V gene's germline CDR1 is SGHKS and CDR2 YYEKEE (reference sequence). Trimming at V came to 0 bases and at J to 7 bases, leaving 5 bases not matched to a gene. The CDR3 extends over 14 amino acids. The full variable domain, with the rest looked up from reference TRBV5-5 and TRBJ1-2, is DAGVTQSPTHLIKTRGQQVTLRCSPISGHKSVSWYQQVLGQGPQFIFQYYEKEERGRGNFPDRFSARQFPNYSSELNVNALLLGDSALYLCASSLEDRVFGYTFGSGTRLTVV.

The chain links TRBV19 to TRBJ1-1; D is uncertain. The germline V gene has CDR1 LNHDA and CDR2 SQIVND (reference sequence). This CDR3 is 15 amino acids long. V was clipped by 1 base and J by 0 bases, with 9 bases between them. The CDR3 nucleotides are TGTGCCAGTAGTATAGTCGCAGTTATGAACACTGAAGCTTTCTTT. This encodes CASSIVAVMNTEAFF.

This clone appeared a few times. The chain carries TRBV20-1 and TRBJ1-2; no definite D call. Germline lookup yields CDR1 DFQATT and CDR2 SNEGSKA (reference sequence). V dropped 3 bases and J dropped 8 bases, with 7 bases sitting between them. This CDR3 comprises 10 residues. The CDR3 DNA reads as TGCAGTGCTAGTCAGTGGGGCTACACCTTC. This gives the protein CSASQWGYTF.

This chain links TRBV19 with TRBJ2-7; TRBD2 is a possible D gene (6 bases). This CDR3 comprises 15 residues. With 3 bases removed from V and 0 bases from J, the gap between germline ends came to 12 bases. CDR1 LNHDA and CDR2 SQIVND come from the germline V gene (reference sequence). Here the CDR3 reads CASSIGRGSSYEQYF. The CDR3 region has the DNA TGTGCCAGTAGTATTGGGCGGGGTAGCTCCTACGAGCAGTACTTC.